The 21 T cell receptor beta chains presented below share a single source sample, sequenced in a study of cytomegalovirus exposure and HLA in healthy donors. The data were produced by immunoSEQ multiplex PCR, yet TCRdb's version contains in-frame clones alone and is incomplete. The table lists about 74,000 clones, about 94% of them singletons. Material for sequencing was PBMCs. The source is a man aged 18 to 29 in good health and CMV-seropositive.

The V and J genes are TRBV28 and TRBJ1-5; 7 positions agree with TRBD1. Trimming removed 7 bases from V and 4 bases from J; junction bases left unmatched: 10. CDR3 length: 15 amino acids. The germline V gene encodes CDR1 MDHEN and CDR2 SYDVKM. The CDR3 protein is CASKTGEVRNQPQHF. CDR3 sequence (DNA): TGTGCCAGCAAAACAGGGGAGGTCCGGAATCAGCCCCAGCATTTT.

This chain uses TRBV28 with TRBJ1-6; tentative D call: TRBD1 (5 bases). Trimming left V 4 bases short and J 2 bases short, with 6 bases between. Germline V CDR1 and CDR2: MDHEN, SYDVKM. This CDR3 is built from 14 residues. The CDR3 loop reads CASSSGPYNSPLHF. DNA of the CDR3: TGTGCCAGCAGTTCAGGGCCCTATAATTCACCCCTCCACTTT.

The rearrangement uses TRBV28 and TRBJ1-2; tentatively, D is TRBD1 (6 bases). The CDR3 loop spans 13 amino acids. Germline assignment: CDR1 MDHEN and CDR2 SYDVKM. V shed 10 bases and J shed 0 bases, with 12 bases lying between them. The DNA of the CDR3 is TGTGCCACAGGGGATTTAGCTAACTATGGCTACACCTTC. It yields the protein CATGDLANYGYTF.

V is TRBV19 and J is TRBJ2-3; a weak D match, TRBD2 (6 bases). V was cut by 3 bases and J by 7 bases, with 11 bases left in between. This CDR3 has 13 residues. Germline assignment: CDR1 LNHDA and CDR2 SQIVND (reference sequence). CDR3 region: CASSIQEGNTQYF. CDR3 DNA sequence: TGTGCCAGTAGTATTCAGGAGGGGAATACGCAGTATTTT. The full variable domain, in which reference TRBV19 and TRBJ2-3 provide the parts outside the CDR3, is DGGITQSPKYLFRKEGQNVTLSCEQNLNHDAMYWYRQDPGQGLRLIYYSQIVNDFQKGDIAEGYSVSREKKESFPLTVTSAQKNPTAFYLCASSIQEGNTQYFGPGTRLTVL.

The chain joins TRBV11-3 to TRBJ2-1; D unresolved. CDR1 and CDR2 from the germline V gene are SGHNT and YENEEA. Trimming pared 2 bases from V and 5 bases from J, leaving 10 bases between. This CDR3 is 14 amino acids long. The CDR3 reads CASSLLQANNEQFF. The CDR3 nucleotides are TGTGCCAGCAGCTTACTTCAGGCTAACAATGAGCAGTTCTTC.

The CDR3 sequence is CASSRDFLSYEQYF. As DNA, the CDR3 is TGTGCCAGCAGCCGGGACTTCCTCTCCTACGAGCAGTACTTC. The gene calls are TRBV9 and TRBJ2-7; possibly TRBD2 for D (6 bases). From germline, CDR1 is SGDLS and CDR2 YYNGEE. CDR3 length equals 14 residues. V was clipped by 4 bases and J by 0 bases, with 11 bases between them.

This clone was detected once. The chain recombines TRBV5-6 with TRBJ2-7; D possibly corresponds to TRBD2 (6 bases). V lost 4 bases to trimming and J lost 3 bases, with 14 bases between them. The V gene's germline CDR1 is SGHDT and CDR2 YYEEEE. The CDR3 runs to 14 residues. The CDR3 reads CASSIWGEGYEQYF. The CDR3 DNA follows: TGTGCCAGCAGCATCTGGGGGGAAGGCTACGAGCAGTACTTC.

The rearrangement links TRBV18 to TRBJ2-1, with TRBD2 matching over 8 bases. The germline V gene encodes CDR1 KGHSH and CDR2 LQKENI. The CDR3 has 14 amino acids. The ends lost 5 bases at V and 8 bases at J; junction bases unmatched: 8. Here the CDR3 reads CASSKSGSTDEQFF. Written as DNA, the CDR3 is TGTGCCAGCTCAAAAAGCGGGAGTACAGATGAGCAGTTCTTC.

The gene calls are TRBV6-5 and TRBJ1-5, with D maybe TRBD1 (5 bases). V lost 6 bases to trimming and J lost 4 bases, with 16 bases between them. This CDR3 has 15 amino acids. Germline V lookup: CDR1 MNHEY, CDR2 SVGAGI. The CDR3 sequence is CASRFGGGGNQPQHF. CDR3 DNA: TGTGCCAGCAGGTTTGGCGGGGGTGGGAATCAGCCCCAGCATTTT.

The chain has TRBV11-2 and TRBJ2-7; D ambiguous. This CDR3 region has 11 residues. V lost 5 bases and J 1 base, leaving 3 bases between the germline ends. CDR1 is SGHAT and CDR2 is FQNNGV in the germline V gene. CDR3 sequence: CASSPSYEQYF. DNA of the CDR3: TGTGCCAGCAGCCCGTCCTACGAGCAGTACTTC.

The chain employs TRBV5-4 and TRBJ2-1; tentatively, D is TRBD1 (6 bases). V lost 1 base to trimming and J lost 8 bases, with 10 bases between them. CDR3 length equals 13 residues. Germline assignment: CDR1 SGHNT and CDR2 YYREEE (reference sequence). The CDR3 DNA sequence: TGTGCCAGCAGCTTGAAACAGGGTTATGAGCAGTTCTTC. It encodes CASSLKQGYEQFF.

CDR3 amino acids: CSVGGSGDRGDSGNTIYF. CDR3 bases: TGCAGCGTTGGAGGTAGTGGGGACAGGGGGGACTCTGGAAACACCATATATTTT. The chain combines TRBV29-1 with TRBJ1-3; 11 bases match TRBD1. Germline V gives CDR1 SQVTM, CDR2 ANQGSEA. With 4 bases clipped from V and 0 bases from J, the junction kept 11 bases outside the gene matches. The CDR3 is 18 residues long.

This clone was counted once. The V call is TRBV6-1, the J call TRBJ2-7; D is perhaps TRBD2 (6 bases). With 7 bases removed from V and 0 bases from J, the gap between germline ends came to 16 bases. The germline CDR1 and CDR2 sequences are MNHNS and SASEGT. This CDR3 region has 15 residues. The chain's CDR3 is CASIGGPKSSYEQYF. The CDR3 region has the DNA TGTGCCAGCATAGGAGGGCCCAAAAGCTCCTACGAGCAGTACTTC.

This clone is a singleton in its sample. The chain carries TRBV14 and TRBJ2-1; 7 nucleotides agree with TRBD2. Trimming removed 0 bases from V and 0 bases from J; junction bases left unmatched: 8. The length of the CDR3 is 18 residues. CDR1 is SGHDN, CDR2 FVKESK, per germline. In nucleotides, the CDR3 is TGTGCCAGCAGCCAAGATTTTCTAGCGGCTCCCTCCTACAATGAGCAGTTCTTC. Translation: CASSQDFLAAPSYNEQFF.

This rearrangement joins TRBV5-1 to TRBJ2-1; D gene unclear. This CDR3 has 14 amino acids. V lost 4 bases and J 3 bases, leaving 11 bases between the germline ends. Germline V gene sequence: CDR1 SGHRS, CDR2 YFSETQ. CDR3 DNA sequence: TGCGCCAGCAGCCCTGACACTGTCTACAATGAGCAGTTCTTC. Amino acid sequence: CASSPDTVYNEQFF.

This chain joins TRBV4-2 and TRBJ2-3; 8 nucleotides match TRBD1. Germline CDR1 LGHNA, CDR2 YNFKEQ. The length of the CDR3 is 16 residues. J was trimmed by 5 bases and V by 3 bases; bases with no gene match: 10. The CDR3 DNA reads TGTGCCAGCAGCCAGACCGACAGGGGAGAGGGAGATACGCAGTATTTT. Protein: CASSQTDRGEGDTQYF.

This chain links TRBV30 with TRBJ2-7, with no clear D. V shed 5 bases and J shed 2 bases, with 7 bases lying between them. In germline, CDR1 is GTSNPN, CDR2 SVGIG (reference sequence). The CDR3 loop spans 11 amino acids. In DNA, the CDR3 is TGTGCCTGGGCCGGAGCCTACGAGCAGTACTTC. This gives the protein CAWAGAYEQYF.

The genes are TRBV6-5 and TRBJ2-7; the D gene is possibly TRBD1 (7 bases). The germline V gene encodes CDR1 MNHEY and CDR2 SVGAGI. The CDR3 runs 14 residues. V lost 6 bases and J lost 2, with 14 bases in between. This CDR3 is CASRGGQDTYEQYF. The CDR3 DNA reads TGTGCCAGCAGGGGAGGACAGGACACCTACGAGCAGTACTTC.

The genes are TRBV6-5 and TRBJ1-4; maybe TRBD1 (5 bases). Germline V CDR1 and CDR2: MNHEY, SVGAGI. V lost 3 bases and J 10 bases, leaving 9 bases between the germline ends. The CDR3 contains 12 residues. In nucleotides, the CDR3 is TGTGCCAGCAGTTATTGGGGGGGAAAACTGTTTTTT. Translating it yields CASSYWGGKLFF.

The rearrangement links TRBV30 to TRBJ2-7, with TRBD2 matching over 11 bases. In germline, CDR1 is GTSNPN, CDR2 SVGIG (reference sequence). V was clipped by 1 base and J by 9 bases; unmatched bases: 5. The CDR3 spans 13 residues. The CDR3 DNA reads as TGTGCCTGGAGTGAATGGACTAGCGGGTGGCAGTACTTC. Protein sequence: CAWSEWTSGWQYF. The whole variable domain, filled in from reference TRBV30 and TRBJ2-7, reads SQTIHQWPATLVQPVGSPLSLECTVEGTSNPNLYWYRQAAGRGLQLLFYSVGIGQISSEVPQNLSASRPQDRQFILSSKKLLLSDSGFYLCAWSEWTSGWQYFGPGTRLTVT.

The genes are TRBV28 and TRBJ2-1; D is uncertain. V was pared by 9 bases and J by 2 bases, with 5 bases between. CDR3 size: 11 residues. The germline gives CDR1 MDHEN, CDR2 SYDVKM. CDR3 in amino acids: CASHTYNEQFF. The CDR3 coding sequence is TGTGCCAGTCACACCTACAATGAGCAGTTCTTC.